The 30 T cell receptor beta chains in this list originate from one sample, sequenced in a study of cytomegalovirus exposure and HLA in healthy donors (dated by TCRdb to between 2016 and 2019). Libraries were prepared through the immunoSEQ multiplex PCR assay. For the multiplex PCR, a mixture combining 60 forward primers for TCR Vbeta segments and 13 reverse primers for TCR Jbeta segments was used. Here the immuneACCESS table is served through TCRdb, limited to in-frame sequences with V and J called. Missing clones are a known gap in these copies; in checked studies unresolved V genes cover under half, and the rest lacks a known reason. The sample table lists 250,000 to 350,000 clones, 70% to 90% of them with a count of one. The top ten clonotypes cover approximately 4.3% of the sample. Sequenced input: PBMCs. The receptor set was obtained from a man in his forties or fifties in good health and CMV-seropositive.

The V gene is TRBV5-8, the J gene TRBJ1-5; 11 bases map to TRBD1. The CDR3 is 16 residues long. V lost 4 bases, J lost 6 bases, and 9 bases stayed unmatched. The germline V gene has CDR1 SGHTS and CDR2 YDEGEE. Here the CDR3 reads CASSLDRGRGGQPQHF. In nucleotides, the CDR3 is TGTGCCAGCAGCCTGGACAGGGGGCGCGGTGGTCAGCCCCAGCATTTT.

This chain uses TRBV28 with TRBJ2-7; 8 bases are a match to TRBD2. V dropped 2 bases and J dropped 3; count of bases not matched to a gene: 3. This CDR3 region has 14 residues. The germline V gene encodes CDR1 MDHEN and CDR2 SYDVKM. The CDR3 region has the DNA TGTGCCAGCAGTTTACAAGCGGGAGTCTACGAGCAGTACTTC. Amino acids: CASSLQAGVYEQYF.

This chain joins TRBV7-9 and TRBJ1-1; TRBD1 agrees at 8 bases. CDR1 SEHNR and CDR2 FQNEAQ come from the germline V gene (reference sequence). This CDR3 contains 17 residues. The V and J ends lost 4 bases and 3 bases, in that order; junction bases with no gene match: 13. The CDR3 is CASSSPLGQGKDTEAFF. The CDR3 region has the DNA TGTGCCAGCAGCTCACCCTTAGGACAGGGAAAGGACACTGAAGCTTTCTTT.

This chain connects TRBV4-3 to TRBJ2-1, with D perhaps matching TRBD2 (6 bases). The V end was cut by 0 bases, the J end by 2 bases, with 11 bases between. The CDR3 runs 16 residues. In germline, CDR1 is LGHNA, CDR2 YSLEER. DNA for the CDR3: TGCGCCAGCAGCCAAGAACACGGGAGCACCTACAATGAGCAGTTCTTC. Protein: CASSQEHGSTYNEQFF.

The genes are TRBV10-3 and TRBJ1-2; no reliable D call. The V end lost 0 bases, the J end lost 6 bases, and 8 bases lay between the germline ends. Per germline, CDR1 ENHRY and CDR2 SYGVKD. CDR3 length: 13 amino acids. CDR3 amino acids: CAISESTADGYTF. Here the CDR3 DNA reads TGTGCCATCAGTGAGTCTACCGCGGATGGCTACACCTTC.

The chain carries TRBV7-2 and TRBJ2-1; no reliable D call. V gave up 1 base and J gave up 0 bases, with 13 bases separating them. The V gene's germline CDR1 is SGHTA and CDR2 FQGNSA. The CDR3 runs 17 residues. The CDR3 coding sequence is TGTGCCAGCAGCTTAGGTCGCGCAAGGAGCTCCTACAATGAGCAGTTCTTC. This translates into CASSLGRARSSYNEQFF.

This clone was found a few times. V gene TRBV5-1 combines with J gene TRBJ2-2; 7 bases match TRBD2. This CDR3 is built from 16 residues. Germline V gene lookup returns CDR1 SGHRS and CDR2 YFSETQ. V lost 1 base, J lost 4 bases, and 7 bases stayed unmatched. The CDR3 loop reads CASSLLGLLSTGELFF. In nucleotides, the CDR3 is TGCGCCAGCAGCTTGTTGGGACTACTAAGCACCGGGGAGCTGTTTTTT.

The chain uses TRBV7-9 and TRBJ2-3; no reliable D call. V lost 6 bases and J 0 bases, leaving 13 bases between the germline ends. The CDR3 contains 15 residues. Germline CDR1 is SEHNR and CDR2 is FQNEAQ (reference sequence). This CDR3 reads CASRALGASTDTQYF. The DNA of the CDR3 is TGTGCCAGCAGGGCGTTGGGCGCTAGCACAGATACGCAGTATTTT.

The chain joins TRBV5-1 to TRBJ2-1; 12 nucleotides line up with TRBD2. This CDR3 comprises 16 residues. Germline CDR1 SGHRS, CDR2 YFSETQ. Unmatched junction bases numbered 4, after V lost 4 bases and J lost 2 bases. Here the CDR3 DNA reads TGCGCCAGCAGCGCTAGGACTAGCGGGGCCTACAATGAGCAGTTCTTC. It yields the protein CASSARTSGAYNEQFF. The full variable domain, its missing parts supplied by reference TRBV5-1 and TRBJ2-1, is KAGVTQTPRYLIKTRGQQVTLSCSPISGHRSVSWYQQTPGQGLQFLFEYFSETQRNKGNFPGRFSGRQFSNSRSEMNVSTLELGDSALYLCASSARTSGAYNEQFFGPGTRLTVL.

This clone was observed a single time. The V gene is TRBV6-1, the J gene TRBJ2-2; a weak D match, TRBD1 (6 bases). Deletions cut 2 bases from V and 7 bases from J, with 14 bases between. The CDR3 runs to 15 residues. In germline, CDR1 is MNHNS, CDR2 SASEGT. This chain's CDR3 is CASSEWVGGGGELFF. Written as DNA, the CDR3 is TGTGCCAGCAGTGAATGGGTAGGGGGTGGCGGGGAGCTGTTTTTT.

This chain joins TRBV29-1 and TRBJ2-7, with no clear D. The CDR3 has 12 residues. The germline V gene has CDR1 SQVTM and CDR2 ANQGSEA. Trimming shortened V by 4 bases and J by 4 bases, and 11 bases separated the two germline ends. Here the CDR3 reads CSVATAIYEQYF. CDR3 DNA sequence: TGCAGCGTTGCAACAGCTATTTACGAGCAGTACTTC.

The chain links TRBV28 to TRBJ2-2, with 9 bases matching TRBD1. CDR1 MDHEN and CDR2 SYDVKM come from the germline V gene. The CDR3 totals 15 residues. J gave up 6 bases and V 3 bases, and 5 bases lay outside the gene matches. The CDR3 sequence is CASSLAGTGSGELFF. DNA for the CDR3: TGTGCCAGCAGTTTGGCTGGGACAGGGTCCGGGGAGCTGTTTTTT.

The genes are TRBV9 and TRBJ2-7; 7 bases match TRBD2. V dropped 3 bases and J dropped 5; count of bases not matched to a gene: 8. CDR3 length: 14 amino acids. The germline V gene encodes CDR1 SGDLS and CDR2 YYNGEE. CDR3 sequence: CASSGGGRSHEQYF. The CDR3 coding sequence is TGTGCCAGCAGCGGGGGCGGGAGAAGCCACGAGCAGTACTTC. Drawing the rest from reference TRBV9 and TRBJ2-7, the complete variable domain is DSGVTQTPKHLITATGQRVTLRCSPRSGDLSVYWYQQSLDQGLQFLIQYYNGEERAKGNILERFSAQQFPDLHSELNLSSLELGDSALYFCASSGGGRSHEQYFGPGTRLTVT.

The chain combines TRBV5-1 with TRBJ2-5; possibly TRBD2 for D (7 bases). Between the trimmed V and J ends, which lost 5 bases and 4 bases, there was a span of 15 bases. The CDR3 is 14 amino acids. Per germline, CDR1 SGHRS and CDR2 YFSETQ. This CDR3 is CASRAWGGLETQYF. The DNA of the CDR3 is TGCGCCAGCAGAGCTTGGGGGGGGCTAGAGACCCAGTACTTC.

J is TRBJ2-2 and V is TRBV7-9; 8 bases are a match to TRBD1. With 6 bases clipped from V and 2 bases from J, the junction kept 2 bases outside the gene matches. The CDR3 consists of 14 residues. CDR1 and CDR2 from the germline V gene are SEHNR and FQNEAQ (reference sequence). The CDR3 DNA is TGTGCCAGCAGGCAGGGGGCAAACACCGGGGAGCTGTTTTTT. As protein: CASRQGANTGELFF.

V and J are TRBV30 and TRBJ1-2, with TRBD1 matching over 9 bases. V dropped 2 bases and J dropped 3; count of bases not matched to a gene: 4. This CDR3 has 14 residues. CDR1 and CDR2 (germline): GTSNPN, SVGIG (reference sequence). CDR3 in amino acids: CAWSRDRDYYGYTF. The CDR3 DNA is TGTGCCTGGAGTCGGGACAGGGATTACTATGGCTACACCTTC.

The CDR3 here is CASSPGIYEQYF. The CDR3 bases are TGTGCCAGCAGCCCGGGGATTTACGAGCAGTACTTC. The V gene is TRBV6-5, the J gene TRBJ2-5; D may be TRBD2 (5 bases). TRBJ2-7 matches the DNA end more closely, so the J call is doubtful. This CDR3 has 12 residues. The germline V gene has CDR1 MNHEY and CDR2 SVGAGI.

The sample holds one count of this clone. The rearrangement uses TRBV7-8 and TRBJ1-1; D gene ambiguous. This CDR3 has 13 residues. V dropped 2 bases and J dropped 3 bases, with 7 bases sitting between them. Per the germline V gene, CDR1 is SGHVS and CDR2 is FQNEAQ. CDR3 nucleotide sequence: TGTGCCAGCAGCTTATACGGGGACACTGAAGCTTTCTTT. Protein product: CASSLYGDTEAFF.

The CDR3 DNA reads TGTGCCAGCAGCGGCGATGGGGAGAAGAAGACCCAGTACTTC. Its translation is CASSGDGEKKTQYF. This rearrangement joins TRBV7-9 to TRBJ2-5; a possible D gene is TRBD2 (5 bases). Trimming pared 5 bases from V and 6 bases from J, leaving 16 bases between. CDR1 and CDR2 (germline): SEHNR, FQNEAQ (reference sequence). The CDR3 is made up of 14 amino acids.

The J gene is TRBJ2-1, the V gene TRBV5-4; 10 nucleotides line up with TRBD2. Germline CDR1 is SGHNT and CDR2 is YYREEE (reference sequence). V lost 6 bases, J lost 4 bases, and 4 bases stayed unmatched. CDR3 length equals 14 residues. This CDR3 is CASMRAGGYNEQFF. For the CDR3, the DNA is TGTGCCAGCATGCGAGCGGGAGGGTACAATGAGCAGTTCTTC.

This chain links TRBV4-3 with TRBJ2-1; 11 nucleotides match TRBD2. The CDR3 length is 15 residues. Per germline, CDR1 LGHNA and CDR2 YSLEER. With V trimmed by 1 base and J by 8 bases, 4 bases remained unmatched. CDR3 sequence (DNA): TGCGCCAGCAGCCAAGGGACTAGCGGGTTCGATGAGCAGTTCTTC. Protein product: CASSQGTSGFDEQFF.

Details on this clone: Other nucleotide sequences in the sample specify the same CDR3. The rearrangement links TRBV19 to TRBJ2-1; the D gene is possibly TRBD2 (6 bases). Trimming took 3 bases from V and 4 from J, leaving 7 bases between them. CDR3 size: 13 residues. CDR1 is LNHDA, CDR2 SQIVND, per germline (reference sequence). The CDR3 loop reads CASSIGSYNEQFF. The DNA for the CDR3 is TGTGCCAGTAGTATCGGGAGTTACAATGAGCAGTTCTTC.

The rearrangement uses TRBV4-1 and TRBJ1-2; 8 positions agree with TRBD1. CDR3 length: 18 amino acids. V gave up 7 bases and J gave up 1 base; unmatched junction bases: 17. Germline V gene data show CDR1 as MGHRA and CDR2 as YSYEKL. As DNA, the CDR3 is TGCGCCAGCACCCTCTGGGGCCCCGACAGGGGCGGTAACTATGGCTACACCTTC. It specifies CASTLWGPDRGGNYGYTF.

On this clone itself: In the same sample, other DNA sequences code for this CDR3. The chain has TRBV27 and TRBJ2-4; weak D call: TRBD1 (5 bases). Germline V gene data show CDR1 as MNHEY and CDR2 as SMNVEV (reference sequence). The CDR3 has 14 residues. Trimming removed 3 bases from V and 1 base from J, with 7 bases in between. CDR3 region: CASSFQGAKNIQYF. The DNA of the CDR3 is TGTGCCAGCAGTTTCCAGGGCGCCAAAAACATTCAGTACTTC.

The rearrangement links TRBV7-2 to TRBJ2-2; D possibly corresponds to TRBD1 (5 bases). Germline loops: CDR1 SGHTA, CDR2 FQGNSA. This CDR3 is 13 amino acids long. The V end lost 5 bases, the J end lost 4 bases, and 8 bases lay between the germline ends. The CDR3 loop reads CASSPGPTGELFF. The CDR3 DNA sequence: TGTGCCAGCAGCCCAGGGCCCACCGGGGAGCTGTTTTTT.

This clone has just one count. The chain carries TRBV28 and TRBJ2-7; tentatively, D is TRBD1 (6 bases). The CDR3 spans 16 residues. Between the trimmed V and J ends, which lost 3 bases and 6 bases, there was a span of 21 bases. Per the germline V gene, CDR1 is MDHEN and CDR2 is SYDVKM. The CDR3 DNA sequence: TGTGCCAGCAGTTTGGGGAGCAGGGGTTGGGGAAGCGAGCAGTACTTC. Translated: CASSLGSRGWGSEQYF.

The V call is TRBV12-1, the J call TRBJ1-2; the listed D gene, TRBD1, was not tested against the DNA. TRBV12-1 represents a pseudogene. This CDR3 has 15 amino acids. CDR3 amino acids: CASSPEDRGQSGYTF. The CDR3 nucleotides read TGTGCCAGCAGCCCCGAGGACAGGGGGCAGAGTGGCTACACCTTC.

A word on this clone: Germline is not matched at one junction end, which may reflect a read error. The CDR3 loop reads CSSSLHRGLAGLVEYIQYF. CDR3 bases: TGTTCCAGCAGCTTACATCGTGGACTAGCGGGGCTGGTGGAGTACATTCAGTACTTC. The J gene is TRBJ2-4, the V gene TRBV7-3, with 12 bases identical to TRBD2. CDR3 length equals 19 residues. Germline CDR1 is SGHTA and CDR2 is FQGTGA.

The DNA for the CDR3 is TGTGCCAGCAGTTTCGGGCAGGGGAGCTATGGCTACACCTTC. It specifies CASSFGQGSYGYTF. The chain joins TRBV27 to TRBJ1-2; maybe TRBD1 (6 bases). The V end was cut by 3 bases, the J end by 4 bases, with 12 bases between. Germline V gene lookup returns CDR1 MNHEY and CDR2 SMNVEV (reference sequence). This CDR3 region has 14 residues.

The CDR3: CASREGLYEQYF. DNA of the CDR3: TGTGCCAGCCGGGAAGGACTCTACGAGCAGTACTTC. This sequence joins TRBV28 and TRBJ2-5, with D possibly TRBD2 on 5 matching bases. The J call could be wrong; TRBJ2-7 is a better fit for the DNA end. CDR3 length: 12 amino acids. Germline V CDR1 and CDR2: MDHEN, SYDVKM.